This TCR beta chain was documented in a study of cytomegalovirus exposure and HLA in healthy donors. PCR was performed using 60 Vbeta and 13 Jbeta primers. The repertoire was sequenced with immunoSEQ multiplex PCR; TCRdb's copy has only in-frame clones and lacks some. The sample lists roughly 80,000 clones, 70% to 85% seen once, with 2.4% in the top ten. V was trimmed by 2 bases and J by 3 bases, leaving 6 bases between them. The CDR3 consists of 13 residues. From germline, CDR1 is SGHAT and CDR2 FQDESV (reference sequence). Nominally healthy donors provided the samples, though records likely missed some immune exposures. In regard to this clone: Its target is unknown.

Study outcomes and limitations: The Asian-associated ancestry cluster reportedly had fewer N-insertions than the approximately 670-donor mean in a later analysis. Later examination showed HLA-associated TCR beta chains had greater clonal expansion than equally common others.

This chain links TRBV11-1 with TRBJ2-3; no clear D. The sequenced sample was PBMCs. This sequence originates from a woman in her forties or fifties in good health and CMV-seronegative. DNA for the CDR3: TGTGCCAGCAGCTTATCCCCTACAGATACGCAGTATTTT. Encoded protein: CASSLSPTDTQYF.